This entry lists 24 T cell receptor beta chains sequenced from one sample in a study of lymphopenia after photon versus proton radiotherapy. Measured with immunoSEQ multiplex PCR; TCRdb has only the in-frame clones, and not every one. The table includes 150,000 to 200,000 clones, around 85% detected once. The specimen was peripheral blood, collected from a patient treated with photon-based radiotherapy. The receptors come from a man aged 45-65 years with gastric cancer.

The rearrangement links TRBV11-3 to TRBJ2-5, with D possibly TRBD1 on 6 matching bases. V was pared by 5 bases and J by 2 bases, with 9 bases between. From germline, CDR1 is SGHNT and CDR2 YENEEA. The CDR3 contains 13 residues. CDR3 nucleotide sequence: TGTGCCAGCAGCCGCAGGGGACAAGAGACCCAGTACTTC. Residues: CASSRRGQETQYF.

The CDR3 region has the DNA TGCGCCAGCAGCCAAGTTTGGGGGGCTGGAAACACCATATATTTT. Its protein is CASSQVWGAGNTIYF. The V call is TRBV4-1, the J call TRBJ1-3; TRBD1 might be the D (5 bases). The CDR3 is 15 amino acids. The germline CDR1 and CDR2 sequences are MGHRA and YSYEKL. The V end was cut by 1 base, the J end by 2 bases, with 9 bases between.

The rearrangement links TRBV9 to TRBJ2-2, with D possibly matching TRBD1 (7 bases). This CDR3 spans 18 amino acids. Germline lookup yields CDR1 SGDLS and CDR2 YYNGEE. The germline V and J ends were trimmed by 4 bases and 4 bases, with 23 bases remaining between them. The CDR3 here is CASSSRDRQLSGTGELFF. Written as DNA, the CDR3 is TGTGCCAGCAGCAGCCGGGACAGACAACTTAGCGGCACCGGGGAGCTGTTTTTT.

The rearrangement links TRBV28 to TRBJ2-2, with 7 bases identical to TRBD2. The J segment lost 6 bases and the V segment lost 2 bases, leaving 0 bases of the junction unmatched. In germline, CDR1 is MDHEN, CDR2 SYDVKM. The length of the CDR3 is 13 residues. The CDR3 region has the DNA TGTGCCAGCAGTTTAGCGGGGGCCGGGGAGCTGTTTTTT. It translates to CASSLAGAGELFF. Full variable domain (missing parts from reference TRBV28 and TRBJ2-2): DVKVTQSSRYLVKRTGEKVFLECVQDMDHENMFWYRQDPGLGLRLIYFSYDVKMKEKGDIPEGYSVSREKKERFSLILESASTNQTSMYLCASSLAGAGELFFGEGSRLTVL.

The genes are TRBV27 and TRBJ1-2; D is perhaps TRBD1 (6 bases). Germline V gene data show CDR1 as MNHEY and CDR2 as SMNVEV (reference sequence). Deletions cut 0 bases from V and 8 bases from J, with 19 bases between. The CDR3 loop spans 16 amino acids. For the CDR3, the DNA is TGTGCCAGCAGTTTATCAACCTTCGGGGGGCCGAGAGGCTACACCTTC. This encodes CASSLSTFGGPRGYTF.

This rearrangement joins TRBV30 to TRBJ1-2; no reliable D call. Germline V gene data show CDR1 as GTSNPN and CDR2 as SVGIG (reference sequence). There are 14 residues in the CDR3. The V end lost 4 bases, the J end lost 0 bases, and 12 bases lay between the germline ends. The CDR3 region has the DNA TGTGCCTGGAAGGCGCAGTCTTCTAACTATGGCTACACCTTC. It codes for CAWKAQSSNYGYTF.

The CDR3 protein is CAWSAGTSNQPQHF. The CDR3 region has the DNA TGTGCCTGGAGTGCCGGGACTAGCAATCAGCCCCAGCATTTT. This chain links TRBV30 with TRBJ1-5; TRBD1 might be the D (5 bases). This CDR3 is 14 amino acids long. Looked up from germline, CDR1 is GTSNPN and CDR2 is SVGIG (reference sequence). Trimming took off 1 base at V and 0 bases at J, with 7 bases between the two ends. Variable domain in full (rest from reference TRBV30 and TRBJ1-5): SQTIHQWPATLVQPVGSPLSLECTVEGTSNPNLYWYRQAAGRGLQLLFYSVGIGQISSEVPQNLSASRPQDRQFILSSKKLLLSDSGFYLCAWSAGTSNQPQHFGDGTRLSIL.

The chain recombines TRBV6-1 with TRBJ1-5; D gene uncertain. Germline V gives CDR1 MNHNS, CDR2 SASEGT. CDR3 size: 13 residues. V was trimmed by 2 bases and J by 7 bases, leaving 9 bases between them. The CDR3 loop is CASSEQELQPQHF. CDR3 in DNA: TGTGCCAGCAGTGAACAGGAACTCCAGCCCCAGCATTTT.

This CDR3 is CASSTGQPNYGYTF. The CDR3 coding sequence is TGCGCCAGCAGCACTGGACAGCCTAACTATGGCTACACCTTC. The chain has TRBV5-1 and TRBJ1-2; TRBD1 might be the D (6 bases). This CDR3 has 14 residues. Trimming removed 4 bases at V and 0 bases at J, with 10 bases between. The germline V gene has CDR1 SGHRS and CDR2 YFSETQ.

The rearrangement links TRBV11-2 to TRBJ2-7; D call uncertain. Germline CDR1 and CDR2: SGHAT and FQNNGV. The CDR3 loop spans 16 amino acids. Trimming took 0 bases from V and 2 from J, leaving 14 bases between them. In DNA, the CDR3 is TGTGCCAGCAGCTTAGATCCTGGCCCTGGGGCCTACGAGCAGTACTTC. This sequence encodes CASSLDPGPGAYEQYF.

The CDR3 spells CASSLGTQGAVYEQYF. CDR3 coding DNA: TGCGCCAGCAGCTTGGGGACGCAAGGCGCGGTCTACGAGCAGTACTTC. This chain uses TRBV5-1 with TRBJ2-7; no clear D gene. The V gene's germline CDR1 is SGHRS and CDR2 YFSETQ. This CDR3 contains 16 residues. Trimming removed 0 bases at V and 3 bases at J, with 16 bases between.

The V call is TRBV2, the J call TRBJ1-2, with 8 bases fitting TRBD1. Germline V gene lookup returns CDR1 SNHLY and CDR2 FYNNEI. The CDR3 runs 14 residues. The V gene end was trimmed by 5 bases and the J gene end by 4 bases; junction bases not matched to a gene: 6. The CDR3 here is CASSSTGVGYGYTF. CDR3 DNA sequence: TGTGCCAGCAGTTCGACAGGGGTCGGCTATGGCTACACCTTC. Variable domain in full (rest from reference TRBV2 and TRBJ1-2): EPEVTQTPSHQVTQMGQEVILRCVPISNHLYFYWYRQILGQKVEFLVSFYNNEISEKSEIFDDQFSVERPDGSNFTLKIRSTKLEDSAMYFCASSSTGVGYGYTFGSGTRLTVV.

This chain connects TRBV10-3 to TRBJ2-6; D could derive from TRBD1 or TRBD2 (5 bases each). The length of the CDR3 is 16 residues. Germline V gene lookup returns CDR1 ENHRY and CDR2 SYGVKD. The ends were cut back, 2 bases at V and 4 bases at J, with 12 bases in the middle. DNA for the CDR3: TGTGCCATCAGTGAGGATGGGGGACGCGGGGCCAACGTCCTGACTTTC. Residues: CAISEDGGRGANVLTF.

This sequence joins TRBV7-9 and TRBJ2-3; D uncertain. Germline V CDR1 and CDR2: SEHNR, FQNEAQ (reference sequence). This CDR3 region has 13 residues. Trimming shortened V by 3 bases and J by 4 bases, and 8 bases separated the two germline ends. This CDR3 reads CASSFPTSDTQYF. The CDR3 nucleotides are TGTGCCAGCAGCTTCCCGACTTCAGATACGCAGTATTTT.

The rearrangement joins TRBV7-9 to TRBJ1-3; 10 bases map to TRBD1. Germline values: CDR1 SEHNR, CDR2 FQNEAQ (reference sequence). Losses at the gene ends were 5 bases for V and 2 bases for J; bases not matched to a gene: 3. The CDR3 consists of 15 residues. Here the CDR3 DNA reads TGTGCCAGCAGCCGACAGGGGGCTGCTGGAAACACCATATATTTT. It encodes CASSRQGAAGNTIYF.

The chain links TRBV19 to TRBJ1-1, with TRBD1 matching 8 bases. From germline, CDR1 is LNHDA and CDR2 SQIVND (reference sequence). V shed 7 bases, J shed 1 base, and the junction held 8 bases outside the gene matches. The CDR3 sequence is 15 residues long. In nucleotides, the CDR3 is TGTGCCAGTACTCAACCTGACAGGGGGAACACTGAAGCTTTCTTT. This translates into CASTQPDRGNTEAFF.

The chain combines TRBV7-9 with TRBJ1-2; D ambiguous. This CDR3 contains 14 residues. Between the trimmed V and J ends, which lost 0 bases and 8 bases, there was a span of 13 bases. Germline-derived CDR1 and CDR2 are SEHNR and FQNEAQ (reference sequence). The CDR3 region has the DNA TGTGCCAGCAGCTTAGCGGCGGGCTTGTACGGCTACACCTTC. Protein sequence: CASSLAAGLYGYTF.

CDR3 DNA sequence: TGCAGCGTTGGGTATTGGGACAATGAGCAGTTCTTC. Its protein is CSVGYWDNEQFF. The chain has TRBV29-1 and TRBJ2-1; D unresolved. The CDR3 has 12 residues. The germline V and J ends were trimmed by 4 bases and 5 bases, with 9 bases remaining between them. Germline CDR1 is SQVTM and CDR2 is ANQGSEA.

This chain uses TRBV18 with TRBJ2-2, with 12 bases matching TRBD1. The germline V gene encodes CDR1 KGHSH and CDR2 LQKENI. Trimming took 3 bases from V and 6 from J; bases not matched to a gene: 11. The CDR3 sequence is 18 residues long. CDR3 DNA: TGTGCCAGCTCACCCCTGCCGGGGACAGGGGGCGCGTCCGGGGAGCTGTTTTTT. It specifies CASSPLPGTGGASGELFF.

In its sample, this clone was seen once. V gene TRBV7-9 combines with J gene TRBJ2-1; no reliable D call. The CDR3 has 17 amino acids. Between the trimmed V and J ends, which lost 2 bases and 5 bases, there was a span of 19 bases. The germline CDR1 and CDR2 sequences are SEHNR and FQNEAQ (reference sequence). The CDR3 DNA is TGTGCCAGCAGCTTATTGAAGTTAAGCGAGAAGGACAATGAGCAGTTCTTC. Protein: CASSLLKLSEKDNEQFF.

The chain couples TRBV6-5 to TRBJ1-1; D unresolved. The CDR3 covers 14 residues. Trimming took 0 bases from V and 1 from J, leaving 6 bases between them. Germline CDR1 and CDR2: MNHEY and SVGAGI. DNA of the CDR3: TGTGCCAGCAGTTACTCGAAGTGGAACACTGAAGCTTTCTTT. Encoded protein: CASSYSKWNTEAFF.

This chain joins TRBV10-1 and TRBJ2-1, with TRBD2 matching over 9 bases. The length of the CDR3 is 15 residues. Germline V gene data show CDR1 as WNHNN and CDR2 as SYGVQD (reference sequence). V shed 8 bases and J 7 bases; nucleotides not matched to a gene: 12. Here the CDR3 DNA reads TGCGCCAGCTCTGCTAGCGGGAATTTAGGAAATGAGCAGTTCTTC. It is translated as CASSASGNLGNEQFF.

The rearrangement links TRBV6-6 to TRBJ2-3, with D tentatively TRBD2 (6 bases). Germline V gene lookup returns CDR1 MNHNY and CDR2 SVGAGI (reference sequence). V was cut by 5 bases and J by 1 base, with 16 bases left in between. This CDR3 comprises 16 residues. CDR3: CASSRVRVAGTDTQYF. DNA for the CDR3: TGTGCCAGCAGTCGAGTTAGGGTAGCGGGCACAGATACGCAGTATTTT.

V and J are TRBV7-2 and TRBJ2-7; D is unclear. CDR1 is SGHTA and CDR2 is FQGNSA in the germline V gene. This CDR3 has 10 residues. Trimming left V 5 bases short and J 4 bases short, with 3 bases between. For the CDR3, the DNA is TGTGCCAGCAGCCCATACGAGCAGTACTTC. Its translation: CASSPYEQYF.